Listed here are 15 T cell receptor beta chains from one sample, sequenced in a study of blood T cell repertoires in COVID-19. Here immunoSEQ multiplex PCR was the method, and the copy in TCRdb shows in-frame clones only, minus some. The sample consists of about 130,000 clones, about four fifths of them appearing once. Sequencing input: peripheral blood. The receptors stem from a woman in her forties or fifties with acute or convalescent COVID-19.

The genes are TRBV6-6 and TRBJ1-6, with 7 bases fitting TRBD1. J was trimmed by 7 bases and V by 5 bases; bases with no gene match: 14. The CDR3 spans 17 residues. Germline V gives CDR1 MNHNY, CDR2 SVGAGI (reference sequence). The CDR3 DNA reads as TGTGCCAGCAGTCTTCAAGGGGGCGCGTACAAAAATTCACCCCTCCACTTT. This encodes CASSLQGGAYKNSPLHF.

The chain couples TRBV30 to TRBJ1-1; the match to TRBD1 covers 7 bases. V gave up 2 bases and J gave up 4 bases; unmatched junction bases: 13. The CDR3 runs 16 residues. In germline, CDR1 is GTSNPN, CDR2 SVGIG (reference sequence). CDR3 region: CAWSWTGARLGTEAFF. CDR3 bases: TGTGCCTGGAGTTGGACAGGCGCCAGGTTGGGCACTGAAGCTTTCTTT.

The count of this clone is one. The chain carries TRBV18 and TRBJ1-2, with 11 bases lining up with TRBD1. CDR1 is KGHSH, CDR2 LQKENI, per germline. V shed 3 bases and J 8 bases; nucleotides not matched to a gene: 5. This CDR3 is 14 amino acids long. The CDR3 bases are TGTGCCAGCTCACCCGGGGACAGGGGGGACGGCTACACCTTC. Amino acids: CASSPGDRGDGYTF.

CDR3 sequence: CSAGADTQYF. The DNA for the CDR3 is TGCAGCGCCGGGGCAGATACGCAGTATTTT. V gene TRBV29-1 combines with J gene TRBJ2-3; D is perhaps TRBD2 (5 bases). Germline CDR1 is SQVTM and CDR2 is ANQGSEA. This CDR3 has 10 residues. The V end was cut by 7 bases, the J end by 4 bases, with 6 bases between.

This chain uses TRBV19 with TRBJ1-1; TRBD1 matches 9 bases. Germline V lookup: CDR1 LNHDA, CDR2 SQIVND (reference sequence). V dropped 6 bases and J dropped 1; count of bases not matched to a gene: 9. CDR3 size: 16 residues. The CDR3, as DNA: TGTGCCAGTAGCCTCCGGACAGGGGATGGGAACACTGAAGCTTTCTTT. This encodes CASSLRTGDGNTEAFF.

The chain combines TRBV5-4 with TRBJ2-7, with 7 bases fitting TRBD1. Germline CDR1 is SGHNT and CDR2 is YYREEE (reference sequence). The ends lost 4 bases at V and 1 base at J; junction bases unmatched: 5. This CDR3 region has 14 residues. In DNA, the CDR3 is TGTGCCAGCAGCGGCGACAGGGCATCCTACGAGCAGTACTTC. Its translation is CASSGDRASYEQYF.

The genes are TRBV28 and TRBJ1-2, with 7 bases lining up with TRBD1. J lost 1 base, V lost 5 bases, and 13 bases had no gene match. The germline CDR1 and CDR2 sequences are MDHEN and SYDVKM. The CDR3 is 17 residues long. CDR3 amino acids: CASSPPATGMYNYGYTF. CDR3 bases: TGTGCCAGCAGTCCCCCCGCGACAGGGATGTATAACTATGGCTACACCTTC.

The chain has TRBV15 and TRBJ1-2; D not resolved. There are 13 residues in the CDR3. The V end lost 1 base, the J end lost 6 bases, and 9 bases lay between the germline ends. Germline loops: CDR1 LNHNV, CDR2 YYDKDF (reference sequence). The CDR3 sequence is CATSRGQEDGYTF. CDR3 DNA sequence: TGTGCCACCAGCAGAGGGCAGGAAGATGGCTACACCTTC.

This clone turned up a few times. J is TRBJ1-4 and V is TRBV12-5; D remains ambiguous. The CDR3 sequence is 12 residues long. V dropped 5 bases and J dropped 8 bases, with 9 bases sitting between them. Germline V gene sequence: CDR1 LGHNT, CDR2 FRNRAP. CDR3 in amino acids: CASGRSREKLFF. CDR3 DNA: TGTGCTAGTGGTCGAAGCAGGGAAAAACTGTTTTTT.

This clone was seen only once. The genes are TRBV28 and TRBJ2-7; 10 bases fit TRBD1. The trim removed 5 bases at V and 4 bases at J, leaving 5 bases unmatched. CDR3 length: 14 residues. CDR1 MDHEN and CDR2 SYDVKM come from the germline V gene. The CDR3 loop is CASSIPGQGYEQYF. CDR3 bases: TGTGCCAGCAGTATCCCGGGACAGGGGTACGAGCAGTACTTC.

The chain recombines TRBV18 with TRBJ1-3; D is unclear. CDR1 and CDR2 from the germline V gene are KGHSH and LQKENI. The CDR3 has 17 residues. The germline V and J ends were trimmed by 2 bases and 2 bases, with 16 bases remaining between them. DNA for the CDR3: TGTGCCAGCTCACCAGTAACCAAACTTACCCCTGGAAACACCATATATTTT. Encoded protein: CASSPVTKLTPGNTIYF.

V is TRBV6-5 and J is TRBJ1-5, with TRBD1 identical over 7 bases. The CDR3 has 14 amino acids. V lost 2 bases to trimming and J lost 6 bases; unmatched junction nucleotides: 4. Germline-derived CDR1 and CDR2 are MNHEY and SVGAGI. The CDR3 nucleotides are TGTGCCAGCAGTTACACAGGGGTAGGTCAGCCCCAGCATTTT. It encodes CASSYTGVGQPQHF.

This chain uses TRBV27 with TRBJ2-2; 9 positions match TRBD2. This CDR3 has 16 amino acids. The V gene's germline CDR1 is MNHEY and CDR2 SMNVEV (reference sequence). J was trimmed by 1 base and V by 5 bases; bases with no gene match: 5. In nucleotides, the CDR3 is TGTGCCAGCAGTCTCCTACTAGCGGGGAACACCGGGGAGCTGTTTTTT. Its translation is CASSLLLAGNTGELFF.

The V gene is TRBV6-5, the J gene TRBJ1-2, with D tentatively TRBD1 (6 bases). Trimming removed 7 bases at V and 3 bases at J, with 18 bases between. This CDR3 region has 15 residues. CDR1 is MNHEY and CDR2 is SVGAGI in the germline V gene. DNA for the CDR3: TGTGCCAGCACCAAGGAGGACAGTCGCCACTATGGCTACACCTTC. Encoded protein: CASTKEDSRHYGYTF.

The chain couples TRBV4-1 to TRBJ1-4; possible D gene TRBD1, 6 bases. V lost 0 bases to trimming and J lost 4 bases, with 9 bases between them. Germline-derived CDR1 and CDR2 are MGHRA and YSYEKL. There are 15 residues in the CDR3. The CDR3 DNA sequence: TGCGCCAGCAGCCAAGAAGGGGGTGGTAATGAAAAACTGTTTTTT. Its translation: CASSQEGGGNEKLFF.